The TCR beta chain described here comes from a study of blood T cells in healthy people across ages. CDR3 length: 15 residues. Deletions cut 1 base from V and 6 bases from J, with 14 bases between. Per germline, CDR1 SGHRS and CDR2 YFSETQ. PCR was performed a second time for about 7 to 11 cycles using a sample-barcoded 5' primer and a J-beta primer mix. A single record per CDR3 protein comes from TCRdb applying MiXCR to the 5' RACE reads. The table lists about 680,000 distinct CDR3 sequences, over 45% of them singletons, with 30% to 35% in the top ten. The sequencing sample was made of blood. V gene TRBV5-1 combines with J gene TRBJ2-1; D could derive from TRBD1 or TRBD2 (6 bases each). This TCR was recovered from a woman between 55 and 75 years old in good health. In nucleotides, the CDR3 is TGCGCCAGCAGCTTGAGCCAGAAGGGGGGCAATGAGCAGTTCTTC. Protein product: CASSLSQKGGNEQFF.